Listed here are 24 T cell receptor beta chains from one sample, sequenced in a study of blood T cell repertoires in COVID-19. Libraries were prepared by immunoSEQ multiplex PCR; TCRdb keeps only in-frame clonotypes and omits some of them. The profile shows fewer than 500,000 clones, about 87% of them singletons. Sequenced sample: PBMCs or T cells enriched from blood (not recorded which). These TCRs come from a man between 25 and 39 years old who had recovered from COVID-19.

This rearrangement joins TRBV4-3 to TRBJ2-3; TRBD2 agrees at 12 bases. The ends lost 0 bases at V and 4 bases at J; junction bases unmatched: 8. The V gene's germline CDR1 is LGHNA and CDR2 YSLEER. The CDR3 sequence is 18 residues long. The chain's CDR3 is CASSQDPSGGVWADTQYF. As DNA, the CDR3 is TGCGCCAGCAGCCAAGACCCTAGCGGGGGGGTATGGGCAGATACGCAGTATTTT.

The V and J genes are TRBV5-1 and TRBJ2-5; 7 bases map to TRBD1. Trimming took 5 bases from V and 5 from J; bases not matched to a gene: 9. This CDR3 has 14 residues. The germline V gene encodes CDR1 SGHRS and CDR2 YFSETQ. In nucleotides, the CDR3 is TGCGCCAGCAGTGTAGCAGGGGGACGGGAGACCCAGTACTTC. Translated: CASSVAGGRETQYF. Filled out from reference TRBV5-1 and TRBJ2-5, the complete variable domain reads KAGVTQTPRYLIKTRGQQVTLSCSPISGHRSVSWYQQTPGQGLQFLFEYFSETQRNKGNFPGRFSGRQFSNSRSEMNVSTLELGDSALYLCASSVAGGRETQYFGPGTRLLVL.

A word on this clone: At one of its ends the junction is not consistent with the germline gene, which may arise from a read error. The chain combines TRBV7-7 with TRBJ2-3; 11 bases agree with TRBD2. Germline V gene lookup returns CDR1 SSHAT and CDR2 FNYEAQ (reference sequence). The CDR3 loop spans 15 amino acids. Here the CDR3 DNA reads TGTGCTAGCAGCTTGACTAGCGGGGCCACAGATACGCAGTATTTT. It is translated as CASSLTSGATDTQYF.

The chain has TRBV27 and TRBJ2-5; D gene uncertain. The CDR3 is 14 amino acids. Trimming stripped 0 bases from V and 1 base from J, with 6 bases between. Germline-derived CDR1 and CDR2 are MNHEY and SMNVEV (reference sequence). In DNA form, the CDR3 reads TGTGCCAGCAGTTTATCGACTTTCCAAGAGACCCAGTACTTC. As protein: CASSLSTFQETQYF.

The chain couples TRBV6-2 or TRBV6-3 to TRBJ2-5; TRBD1 matches 8 bases. J gave up 3 bases and V 6 bases, and 12 bases lay outside the gene matches. The germline V gene has CDR1 MNHEY and CDR2 SVGEGT. This CDR3 has 16 residues. The CDR3 loop is CASSPLQGAMEETQYF. The CDR3 DNA reads TGTGCCAGCAGCCCCCTTCAGGGGGCGATGGAAGAGACCCAGTACTTC.

This chain joins TRBV9 and TRBJ2-5, with a weak D call TRBD1 (6 bases). Trimming left V 4 bases short and J 3 bases short, with 13 bases between. Germline-derived CDR1 and CDR2 are SGDLS and YYNGEE. The CDR3 loop spans 14 amino acids. In DNA, the CDR3 is TGTGCCAGCAGCTCAGGGGTTTTCGAAGAGACCCAGTACTTC. Its translation is CASSSGVFEETQYF.

The V call is TRBV7-9, the J call TRBJ2-5, with TRBD1 matching 7 bases. CDR1 SEHNR and CDR2 FQNEAQ come from the germline V gene (reference sequence). There are 13 residues in the CDR3. V dropped 5 bases and J dropped 4; count of bases not matched to a gene: 4. For the CDR3, the DNA is TGTGCCAGCAGCGTAGGGGGCGGAGAGACCCAGTACTTC. Protein sequence: CASSVGGGETQYF.

The rearrangement joins TRBV30 to TRBJ1-5; D uncertain. This CDR3 has 13 residues. Germline-derived CDR1 and CDR2 are GTSNPN and SVGIG (reference sequence). V was clipped by 0 bases and J by 5 bases, with 8 bases between them. CDR3 sequence reads: CAWSVSLDQPQHF. The CDR3 nucleotides read TGTGCCTGGAGTGTATCACTAGATCAGCCCCAGCATTTT.

V usage is TRBV12-3 or TRBV12-4 and J usage is TRBJ2-5, with D possibly matching TRBD1 (6 bases). V lost 10 bases, J lost 3 bases, and 15 bases lay in between. The CDR3 is made up of 13 amino acids. DNA of the CDR3: TGTGCCACCTCGGGACACGCCAAAGAGACCCAGTACTTC. As protein: CATSGHAKETQYF.

V and J are TRBV5-1 and TRBJ1-1; the match to TRBD1 covers 9 bases. The CDR3 totals 18 residues. Germline trimming cut 2 bases from V and 0 bases from J; bases unmatched to any gene: 11. The germline gives CDR1 SGHRS, CDR2 YFSETQ. CDR3 DNA: TGCGCCAGCAGCTTATGGCCCGGGACAGGGCCCATGAACACTGAAGCTTTCTTT. This translates into CASSLWPGTGPMNTEAFF.

The gene calls are TRBV7-2 and TRBJ1-4, with 7 bases lining up with TRBD1. The germline gives CDR1 SGHTA, CDR2 FQGNSA. The CDR3 spans 15 residues. With V trimmed by 4 bases and J by 8 bases, 10 bases remained unmatched. In DNA, the CDR3 is TGTGCCAGCAGCTCCCAAGGGGGCGCGGTGGAAAAACTGTTTTTT. Translation: CASSSQGGAVEKLFF.

This clone was seen only once. The chain recombines TRBV4-3 with TRBJ1-1, with no clear D. Germline values: CDR1 LGHNA, CDR2 YSLEER. With 0 bases removed from V and 4 bases from J, the gap between germline ends came to 12 bases. CDR3 length equals 15 residues. CDR3 amino acids: CASSQERVGSTEAFF. Written as DNA, the CDR3 is TGCGCCAGCAGCCAAGAGAGGGTTGGTTCCACTGAAGCTTTCTTT.

The chain is built from TRBV30 and TRBJ1-5; no firm D call. Trimming took 0 bases from V and 5 from J, leaving 11 bases between them. The CDR3 spans 14 residues. The V gene's germline CDR1 is GTSNPN and CDR2 SVGIG (reference sequence). CDR3 amino acids: CAWSVLAGDQPQHF. CDR3 nucleotide sequence: TGTGCCTGGAGTGTGCTCGCCGGGGATCAGCCCCAGCATTTT.

The J gene is TRBJ1-2, the V gene TRBV18; 7 positions agree with TRBD1. CDR3 length equals 14 residues. The V gene end was trimmed by 1 base and the J gene end by 5 bases; junction bases not matched to a gene: 4. CDR1 KGHSH and CDR2 LQKENI come from the germline V gene. CDR3 bases: TGTGCCAGCTCACCACGGGGGACAGAGTATGGCTACACCTTC. Its protein product is CASSPRGTEYGYTF.

The V gene is TRBV30, the J gene TRBJ2-6, with TRBD1 matching 9 bases. V trimming: 3 bases; J trimming: 12 bases; junction bases outside the gene matches: 12. The CDR3 sequence is 15 residues long. CDR1 is GTSNPN and CDR2 is SVGIG in the germline V gene (reference sequence). CDR3 residues: CAWRNRDRVSPVLTF. CDR3 sequence (DNA): TGTGCCTGGAGGAACCGGGACAGGGTGTCCCCCGTCCTGACTTTC.

The chain recombines TRBV15 with TRBJ2-3; 9 nucleotides align to TRBD2. V shed 0 bases, J shed 2 bases, and the junction held 3 bases outside the gene matches. The CDR3 is 16 amino acids. CDR1 and CDR2 (germline): LNHNV, YYDKDF (reference sequence). Here the CDR3 reads CATSRELAGFTDTQYF. CDR3 DNA: TGTGCCACCAGCAGAGAGCTAGCGGGGTTCACAGATACGCAGTATTTT.

This chain connects TRBV9 to TRBJ1-1; a weak D match, TRBD1 (6 bases). This CDR3 has 12 residues. V shed 3 bases and J shed 8 bases, with 11 bases lying between them. CDR1 is SGDLS, CDR2 YYNGEE, per germline. The CDR3 coding sequence is TGTGCCAGCAGCGCGACAGGCCTCGAAGCTTTCTTT. Amino acid sequence: CASSATGLEAFF.

The genes are TRBV7-2 and TRBJ2-5, with D perhaps matching TRBD2 (6 bases). In germline, CDR1 is SGHTA, CDR2 FQGNSA. Trimming took 3 bases from V and 5 from J, leaving 10 bases between them. The CDR3 loop spans 13 amino acids. The CDR3: CASSFPEGETQYF. The CDR3 DNA is TGTGCCAGCAGCTTTCCGGAGGGGGAGACCCAGTACTTC. Supplemented by reference TRBV7-2 and TRBJ2-5, the full variable domain reads GAGVSQSPSNKVTEKGKDVELRCDPISGHTALYWYRQSLGQGLEFLIYFQGNSAPDKSGLPSDRFSAERTGGSVSTLTIQRTQQEDSAVYLCASSFPEGETQYFGPGTRLLVL.

J is TRBJ1-2 and V is TRBV6-5; D is unresolved. The germline CDR1 and CDR2 sequences are MNHEY and SVGAGI. CDR3 length: 13 amino acids. With 6 bases removed from V and 3 bases from J, the gap between germline ends came to 11 bases. The CDR3 bases are TGTGCCAGCAGCCCCATCCTAGACTATGGCTACACCTTC. Protein: CASSPILDYGYTF.

V usage is TRBV27 and J usage is TRBJ1-6; weak D call: TRBD1 (6 bases). The germline gives CDR1 MNHEY, CDR2 SMNVEV (reference sequence). With 2 bases removed from V and 7 bases from J, the gap between germline ends came to 15 bases. The CDR3 is 16 amino acids. In DNA, the CDR3 is TGTGCCAGCAGTTTAACGGGGGGCGCAGGAAATTCACCCCTCCACTTT. This translates into CASSLTGGAGNSPLHF.

The gene calls are TRBV5-1 and TRBJ2-6, with D perhaps TRBD1 (6 bases). Germline CDR1 and CDR2: SGHRS and YFSETQ. The CDR3 contains 15 residues. Between the trimmed V and J ends, which lost 0 bases and 3 bases, there was a span of 7 bases. The DNA for the CDR3 is TGCGCCAGCAGCTTGGCAGGGGATGGGGCCAACGTCCTGACTTTC. Amino acids: CASSLAGDGANVLTF.

This clone was observed once. The rearrangement links TRBV15 to TRBJ1-5; 9 bases are a match to TRBD1. Germline V gives CDR1 LNHNV, CDR2 YYDKDF (reference sequence). Trimming cost V 5 bases and J 4 bases; bases outside gene matches: 3. There are 14 residues in the CDR3. CDR3 sequence reads: CATSGGQGNQPQHF. In nucleotides, the CDR3 is TGTGCCACCAGCGGGGGACAGGGAAATCAGCCCCAGCATTTT. Looking up the rest from reference TRBV15 and TRBJ1-5 gives the full variable domain: DAMVIQNPRYQVTQFGKPVTLSCSQTLNHNVMYWYQQKSSQAPKLLFHYYDKDFNNEADTPDNFQSRRPNTSFCFLDIRSPGLGDTAMYLCATSGGQGNQPQHFGDGTRLSIL.

This clone was picked up a small number of times. This chain joins TRBV19 and TRBJ1-1; 7 positions match TRBD1. Germline V CDR1 and CDR2: LNHDA, SQIVND (reference sequence). V shed 3 bases and J 6 bases; nucleotides not matched to a gene: 7. The CDR3 runs to 14 residues. CDR3 protein: CASSIRDSRPEAFF. As DNA, the CDR3 is TGTGCCAGTAGTATTCGGGACAGCCGACCTGAAGCTTTCTTT.

The V gene is TRBV19, the J gene TRBJ2-1, with D maybe TRBD1 (5 bases). Trimming took off 4 bases at V and 0 bases at J, with 10 bases between the two ends. The CDR3 totals 15 residues. Germline CDR1 is LNHDA and CDR2 is SQIVND (reference sequence). The CDR3 protein is CASSRGAYSYNEQFF. DNA of the CDR3: TGTGCCAGTAGTAGGGGCGCCTACTCCTACAATGAGCAGTTCTTC. The whole variable domain, remainder taken from reference TRBV19 and TRBJ2-1, is DGGITQSPKYLFRKEGQNVTLSCEQNLNHDAMYWYRQDPGQGLRLIYYSQIVNDFQKGDIAEGYSVSREKKESFPLTVTSAQKNPTAFYLCASSRGAYSYNEQFFGPGTRLTVL.